This entry lists 32 T cell receptor beta chains sequenced from one sample in a study of blood T cell repertoires in COVID-19. Assay used: immunoSEQ multiplex PCR; TCRdb lists only in-frame clones, some missing. Seen here are roughly 330,000 clones, more than 75% observed once, and the top ten hold roughly 5%. The sequencing sample was made of PBMCs or T cells enriched from blood (not recorded which). The receptors originated from a woman aged 25 to 39 who had recovered from COVID-19.

In this sample, this clone turned up once. The V gene is TRBV5-1, the J gene TRBJ1-5, with 7 bases matching TRBD1. The trim removed 4 bases at V and 9 bases at J, leaving 10 bases unmatched. Germline loops: CDR1 SGHRS, CDR2 YFSETQ. The CDR3 loop spans 14 amino acids. The CDR3 coding sequence is TGCGCCAGCAGCCCCGACAGGGACTCAGGGCCCCAGCATTTT. Translating gives CASSPDRDSGPQHF.

The count of this clone is one. This sequence joins TRBV6-5 and TRBJ2-7; 9 bases fit TRBD1. The CDR3 has 13 residues. Germline V gives CDR1 MNHEY, CDR2 SVGAGI. The J segment lost 0 bases and the V segment lost 7 bases, leaving 1 base of the junction unmatched. This CDR3 reads CASKGQGSYEQYF. The CDR3, as DNA: TGTGCCAGCAAGGGACAGGGCTCCTACGAGCAGTACTTC.

The genes are TRBV4-1 and TRBJ1-5, with D hard to call. CDR3 length equals 19 residues. Per germline, CDR1 MGHRA and CDR2 YSYEKL. V lost 4 bases and J 4 bases, leaving 26 bases between the germline ends. The CDR3 DNA reads TGCGCCAGCAGCCCGCGTCAGCCCGGGGTAGTGGTAAGGAATCAGCCCCAGCATTTT. Protein sequence: CASSPRQPGVVVRNQPQHF.

The V call is TRBV29-1, the J call TRBJ1-1; possible D gene TRBD1, 5 bases. The CDR3 covers 13 residues. Germline loops: CDR1 SQVTM, CDR2 ANQGSEA. V lost 6 bases, J lost 0 bases, and 11 bases lay in between. This chain's CDR3 is CSVRQLMNTEAFF. CDR3 DNA: TGCAGCGTGCGACAGCTCATGAACACTGAAGCTTTCTTT.

The chain couples TRBV4-1 to TRBJ1-1; D perhaps matches TRBD1 (6 bases). V shed 4 bases and J shed 5 bases, with 23 bases lying between them. The CDR3 is 17 residues long. In germline, CDR1 is MGHRA, CDR2 YSYEKL. CDR3 nucleotides: TGCGCCAGCAGCCCCCATCCCGGGGGGGCACGGGATACTGAAGCTTTCTTT. Protein: CASSPHPGGARDTEAFF.

The chain links TRBV7-9 to TRBJ1-2, with D maybe TRBD1 (5 bases). Trimming shortened V by 1 base and J by 4 bases, and 13 bases separated the two germline ends. CDR1 and CDR2 (germline): SEHNR, FQNEAQ (reference sequence). The CDR3 covers 15 residues. CDR3 nucleotides: TGTGCCAGCAGCTTAGAAGTGGGGCCCCTCTATGGCTACACCTTC. It encodes CASSLEVGPLYGYTF.

This clone was counted once. This chain uses TRBV5-1 with TRBJ2-2; 8 bases are shared with TRBD2. V lost 1 base and J lost 1; bases outside the gene matches: 3. The CDR3 spans 16 residues. Germline CDR1 and CDR2: SGHRS and YFSETQ. The CDR3 reads CASSLTGTRNTGELFF. The CDR3 bases are TGCGCCAGCAGCTTGACCGGGACTAGGAACACCGGGGAGCTGTTTTTT.

The chain's CDR3 is CARSLAGGYNEQFF. The DNA for the CDR3 is TGTGCCAGAAGCCTGGCGGGGGGGTACAATGAGCAGTTCTTC. The V gene is TRBV5-3, the J gene TRBJ2-1; the match to TRBD2 covers 9 bases. TRBV5-3 is classed as an ORF, of uncertain function. The CDR3 contains 14 residues. V lost 4 bases and J lost 4; bases outside the gene matches: 3.

The chain carries TRBV7-2 and TRBJ1-3, with 7 bases aligning to TRBD1. The trim removed 5 bases at V and 1 base at J, leaving 5 bases unmatched. The germline gives CDR1 SGHTA, CDR2 FQGNSA. This CDR3 is built from 15 residues. In nucleotides, the CDR3 is TGTGCCAGCAGCGATCCGGGACAGTCTGGAAACACCATATATTTT. Translating gives CASSDPGQSGNTIYF.

This chain uses TRBV5-1 with TRBJ2-7, with D tentatively TRBD1 (7 bases). CDR1 is SGHRS, CDR2 YFSETQ, per germline. V dropped 2 bases and J dropped 6 bases, with 12 bases sitting between them. The CDR3 totals 13 residues. The CDR3 is CASSFYRGGEQYF. The CDR3 DNA reads TGCGCCAGCAGCTTTTACAGGGGAGGCGAGCAGTACTTC.

A note on this clone: This CDR3 is also generated by other DNA sequences in the sample. The chain uses TRBV5-4 and TRBJ1-6, with 7 positions matching TRBD1. The CDR3 extends over 14 amino acids. With V trimmed by 4 bases and J by 4 bases, 2 bases remained unmatched. Germline lookup yields CDR1 SGHNT and CDR2 YYREEE (reference sequence). This CDR3 is CASSLQGYNSPLHF. The CDR3 DNA follows: TGTGCCAGCAGCCTACAGGGGTATAATTCACCCCTCCACTTT.

The chain has TRBV5-4 and TRBJ2-2; D ambiguous. V was cut by 4 bases and J by 4 bases, with 14 bases left in between. Germline-derived CDR1 and CDR2 are SGHNT and YYREEE (reference sequence). CDR3 size: 15 residues. CDR3 in DNA: TGTGCCAGCAGCACCGCAGTTCGGAGCACCGGGGAGCTGTTTTTT. This codes for CASSTAVRSTGELFF.

A note on this clone: The germline gene is not matched at one end of the junction; a read error may be the cause. The J gene is TRBJ1-5, the V gene TRBV19; D remains ambiguous. Per the germline V gene, CDR1 is LNHDA and CDR2 is SQIVND (reference sequence). The CDR3 has 14 amino acids. CDR3 DNA: TGTGCCAGTAGTACGCCCTATAGCAGTCAGCCCCAGCATTTT. It encodes CASSTPYSSQPQHF. The entire variable domain, with the rest obtained from reference TRBV19 and TRBJ1-5, is as follows: DGGITQSPKYLFRKEGQNVTLSCEQNLNHDAMYWYRQDPGQGLRLIYYSQIVNDFQKGDIAEGYSVSREKKESFPLTVTSAQKNPTAFYLCASSTPYSSQPQHFGDGTRLSIL.

This sequence joins TRBV30 and TRBJ2-5; perhaps TRBD1 as D (6 bases). V was trimmed by 1 base and J by 3 bases, leaving 12 bases between them. This CDR3 is built from 14 residues. Germline V lookup: CDR1 GTSNPN, CDR2 SVGIG (reference sequence). CDR3 in DNA: TGTGCCTGGAGTGCGTGGACAGCTGAAGAGACCCAGTACTTC. Translating gives CAWSAWTAEETQYF.

The chain joins TRBV18 to TRBJ2-3, with D tentatively TRBD1 (6 bases). Trimming left V 3 bases short and J 6 bases short, with 19 bases between. Per the germline V gene, CDR1 is KGHSH and CDR2 is LQKENI. The CDR3 consists of 16 residues. The CDR3 spells CASSPFLDRIPDTQYF. The DNA for the CDR3 is TGTGCCAGCTCACCTTTTTTGGACAGAATACCCGATACGCAGTATTTT.

The J gene is TRBJ1-2, the V gene TRBV28, with a weak D call TRBD1 (6 bases). Germline CDR1 and CDR2: MDHEN and SYDVKM. This CDR3 spans 15 amino acids. V was clipped by 6 bases and J by 0 bases, with 14 bases between them. CDR3 residues: CASRNTGNPNYGYTF. As DNA, the CDR3 is TGTGCCAGCAGAAATACAGGGAACCCTAACTATGGCTACACCTTC.

The chain uses TRBV18 and TRBJ2-6; TRBD1 matches 12 bases. Trimming took 5 bases from V and 0 from J; bases not matched to a gene: 2. This CDR3 region has 17 residues. Germline V gives CDR1 KGHSH, CDR2 LQKENI. The CDR3 protein is CASSSGQGASGANVLTF. CDR3 nucleotide sequence: TGTGCCAGCTCATCGGGACAGGGGGCCTCTGGGGCCAACGTCCTGACTTTC.

The V call is TRBV21-1, the J call TRBJ1-1. TRBV21-1 is listed as a pseudogene. The CDR3 length is 15 residues. The CDR3 loop is CASSKVSVGRTEAFF. The CDR3 region has the DNA TGTGCCAGCAGCAAAGTTTCGGTCGGGAGGACTGAAGCTTTCTTT.

The rearrangement joins TRBV24-1 to TRBJ1-3, with D unresolved. The germline V gene has CDR1 KGHDR and CDR2 SFDVKD. The CDR3 is 15 residues long. The V gene lost 4 bases and the J gene lost 0 bases, with 9 bases spanning the gap. DNA for the CDR3: TGTGCCACCAGTGACTTACATATCTCTGGAAACACCATATATTTT. Translated: CATSDLHISGNTIYF.

The chain carries TRBV27 and TRBJ2-2; D call uncertain. The CDR3 sequence is 14 residues long. The germline V gene encodes CDR1 MNHEY and CDR2 SMNVEV (reference sequence). Between the trimmed V and J ends, which lost 3 bases and 4 bases, there was a span of 9 bases. DNA for the CDR3: TGTGCCAGCAGTTTTTCACAGATCACCGGGGAGCTGTTTTTT. The encoded protein is CASSFSQITGELFF.

The chain employs TRBV6-5 and TRBJ1-2; 9 bases line up with TRBD1. V shed 5 bases, J shed 4 bases, and the junction held 5 bases outside the gene matches. The CDR3 is 14 residues long. Germline V gene lookup returns CDR1 MNHEY and CDR2 SVGAGI. CDR3 residues: CASSIDRGAYGYTF. CDR3 sequence (DNA): TGTGCCAGCAGTATCGACAGGGGGGCCTATGGCTACACCTTC.

In the case of this clone: This same CDR3 is encoded by further DNA sequences in the sample. The chain has TRBV3-1 (or the pseudogene TRBV3-2) and TRBJ1-5; 8 positions agree with TRBD1. V trimming: 4 bases; J trimming: 7 bases; junction bases outside the gene matches: 3. Germline V gene sequence: CDR1 LGHDT, CDR2 YNNKEL (reference sequence). This CDR3 is 13 amino acids long. CDR3 bases: TGTGCCAGCAGCCCAGGGGGCGGCCAGCCCCAGCATTTT. It translates to CASSPGGGQPQHF.

The V and J genes are TRBV10-3 and TRBJ2-3; tentative D call: TRBD1 (6 bases). Germline values: CDR1 ENHRY, CDR2 SYGVKD. Trimming took 6 bases from V and 4 from J, leaving 11 bases between them. The CDR3 contains 13 residues. The CDR3 DNA sequence: TGTGCCATCAGGCCACAGGGCTCAGATACGCAGTATTTT. Translation gives CAIRPQGSDTQYF.

The V call is TRBV5-5, the J call TRBJ2-3; TRBD1 aligns across 8 bases. Germline loops: CDR1 SGHKS, CDR2 YYEKEE (reference sequence). The V gene end was trimmed by 0 bases and the J gene end by 4 bases; junction bases not matched to a gene: 1. The CDR3 length is 14 residues. DNA of the CDR3: TGTGCCAGCAGCTTGGCACAGGGGGCAGATACGCAGTATTTT. It encodes CASSLAQGADTQYF.

This clone was picked up a small number of times. The V and J genes are TRBV5-4 and TRBJ2-1, with 9 bases identical to TRBD2. The J segment lost 9 bases and the V segment lost 2 bases, leaving 9 bases of the junction unmatched. The CDR3 totals 15 residues. Germline V lookup: CDR1 SGHNT, CDR2 YYREEE (reference sequence). CDR3 bases: TGTGCCAGCAGCTTAGCTAGCGGGGTTTTCAGTGAGCAGTTCTTC. It yields the protein CASSLASGVFSEQFF.

The chain links TRBV14 to TRBJ2-5, with 8 positions matching TRBD2. V was clipped by 0 bases and J by 4 bases; unmatched bases: 10. The CDR3 is 17 residues long. Germline V gives CDR1 SGHDN, CDR2 FVKESK. The CDR3 spells CASSQEEPLAGGETQYF. CDR3 coding DNA: TGTGCCAGCAGCCAAGAAGAACCCCTAGCGGGTGGAGAGACCCAGTACTTC.

This clone came up once. The chain has TRBV5-6 and TRBJ1-2; 7 bases are a match to TRBD1. J lost 4 bases, V lost 3 bases, and 12 bases had no gene match. The CDR3 is 16 residues long. CDR1 and CDR2 from the germline V gene are SGHDT and YYEEEE. The CDR3 DNA sequence: TGTGCCAGCAGCTCGAAAGAATGGGACAGCCCCTATGGCTACACCTTC. The encoded protein is CASSSKEWDSPYGYTF.

This CDR3 reads CASSPPGLAGETQYF. In DNA form, the CDR3 reads TGTGCCAGCAGTCCTCCGGGACTAGCGGGAGAGACCCAGTACTTC. The V gene is TRBV6-5, the J gene TRBJ2-5; 12 nucleotides agree with TRBD2. The CDR3 has 15 amino acids. The V gene's germline CDR1 is MNHEY and CDR2 SVGAGI. Trimming removed 5 bases from V and 4 bases from J; junction bases left unmatched: 5.

This chain connects TRBV5-1 to TRBJ1-1, with D perhaps matching TRBD1 (6 bases). The CDR3 loop spans 13 amino acids. Per the germline V gene, CDR1 is SGHRS and CDR2 is YFSETQ. Between the trimmed V and J ends, which lost 5 bases and 3 bases, there was a span of 11 bases. In DNA form, the CDR3 reads TGCGCCAGCAGTTATGACAGGTACACTGAAGCTTTCTTT. Protein sequence: CASSYDRYTEAFF.

The chain couples TRBV4-1 to TRBJ1-4, with 7 positions matching TRBD1. Looked up from germline, CDR1 is MGHRA and CDR2 is YSYEKL. The V segment lost 0 bases and the J segment 11 bases; nucleotides outside the gene matches: 9. This CDR3 region has 15 residues. Here the CDR3 reads CASSQDQQGLRKLFF. In nucleotides, the CDR3 is TGCGCCAGCAGCCAAGATCAACAGGGGTTAAGGAAACTGTTTTTT.

The chain joins TRBV29-1 to TRBJ1-1; D ambiguous. Germline assignment: CDR1 SQVTM and CDR2 ANQGSEA. The CDR3 loop spans 14 amino acids. Trimming left V 6 bases short and J 3 bases short, with 17 bases between. DNA for the CDR3: TGCAGCGTCATAAGAACACTTAGCTACACTGAAGCTTTCTTT. This codes for CSVIRTLSYTEAFF.

This chain joins TRBV5-1 and TRBJ1-1, with 9 positions matching TRBD1. This CDR3 region has 15 residues. CDR1 is SGHRS and CDR2 is YFSETQ in the germline V gene. V shed 5 bases, J shed 5 bases, and the junction held 10 bases outside the gene matches. The CDR3 region has the DNA TGCGCCAGCAGTTTAGGAGGGACAGGGCAGACTGAAGCTTTCTTT. Translating gives CASSLGGTGQTEAFF.